These 2 T cell receptor beta chains came from one sample sequenced in a study of metastatic and nonmetastatic thyroid tumors. Until they underwent thyroid surgery, no patient had received any treatment. TCRdb re-called clones via MiXCR from the PCR reads. The sample has around 89,000 clones, under 15% seen once. Sequencing was performed on blood. The receptors come from a female donor with papillary thyroid cancer or a benign thyroid nodule (not recorded which). Some clones in this sample may be carry-over from other donors' samples.

The CDR3 coding sequence is TGTGCCAGCAGTCCGCCGGGACTAATAACTGAAGCTTTCTTT. It encodes CASSPPGLITEAFF. The chain has TRBV28 and TRBJ1-1; D may be TRBD1 (5 bases). Germline loops: CDR1 MDHEN, CDR2 SYDVKM. V was pared by 5 bases and J by 5 bases, with 15 bases between. This CDR3 spans 14 amino acids.

This clone was seen repeatedly, ten times or more. As DNA, the CDR3 is TGTGCCAGCAGCATGGGCGCGGGGGACAATCAGCCCCAGCATTTT. Amino acids: CASSMGAGDNQPQHF. The V call is TRBV7-2, the J call TRBJ1-5; tentative D call: TRBD1 (5 bases). V lost 5 bases, J lost 3 bases, and 14 bases lay in between. The germline gives CDR1 SGHTA, CDR2 FQGNSA. The CDR3 loop spans 15 amino acids.